Following are 2 T cell receptor beta chains from one sample sequenced in a study of T cell repertoires in cytomegalovirus infection (dated by TCRdb to about 2019). Sequencing relied on an Illumina HiSeq 1500. TCRdb ran its own pipeline on the public reads, namely fastp trimming at Q25 and MiXCR clone calling, and kept in-frame beta chains. Each entry merges the rows of one CDR3 protein and shows their most common DNA and genes. Present in this sample are just under 550,000 distinct CDR3 sequences, about a quarter of which were seen just once. About 13% of the sample is held by the ten biggest clonotypes. Sequencing was carried out using PBMCs. These receptors were collected from a human donor in good health (CMV status not recorded). Some clones in this sample may be carry-over from other donors' samples.

The chain carries TRBV7-8 and TRBJ2-1; 8 positions agree with TRBD2. The CDR3 length is 11 residues. The germline gives CDR1 SGHVS, CDR2 FQNEAQ. J was trimmed by 10 bases and V by 10 bases; bases with no gene match: 6. The chain's CDR3 is CATRTSREQFF. CDR3 sequence (DNA): TGTGCCACCCGGACTAGCCGCGAGCAGTTCTTC.

The chain has TRBV4-3 and TRBJ2-1; a possible D gene is TRBD2 (5 bases). Trimming shortened V by 0 bases and J by 2 bases, and 26 bases separated the two germline ends. The germline V gene encodes CDR1 LGHNA and CDR2 YSLEER. The CDR3 is 21 residues long. CDR3 in DNA: TGCGCCAGCAGCCAAGAATTTTCGGTTGAGGGCCCCCCCGAGACCTACAATGAGCAGTTCTTC. This gives the protein CASSQEFSVEGPPETYNEQFF.